The clone carrying this T cell receptor (beta chain) turned up a few times. Its specificity is unknown. This sample is drawn from a study of post-analysis software for immune sequencing data. Study-level background: Relapsing-remitting, secondary progressive and progressive-relapsing forms made up the multiple sclerosis disease courses.

Study-wide results and limits: Same-batch samples co-clustered strongly by F measure. Relative to controls, patients had roughly five TRBV segments at higher frequency, with TRBV5-6, TRBV5-1 and TRBV20-1 among these. A significant reduction in normalized Chao1 diversity was observed in multiple sclerosis patients versus controls.

Carried by the TCR beta cDNA libraries were unique molecular identifiers. Roughly 0.5 million cDNA molecules were obtained from roughly 0.93 to 9.6 million T cells. MiXCR was run by TCRdb on the PCR reads, yielding one entry per CDR3 protein. The sample has roughly 800,000 distinct CDR3 sequences, just under 30% seen once. Trimming took 1 base from V and 4 from J; bases not matched to a gene: 5. The CDR3 spans 16 residues. CDR1 and CDR2 (germline): SGHAT, FQNNGV. The sequenced material came from blood. The chain carries TRBV11-2 and TRBJ2-1, with TRBD2 matching over 9 bases. The sequence derives from a girl aged 5 to 17 with multiple sclerosis. The CDR3 bases are TGTGCCAGCAGCTTAGGTTCCAGCGGGAGGTACAATGAGCAGTTCTTC. It codes for CASSLGSSGRYNEQFF. Variable domain in full (rest from reference TRBV11-2 and TRBJ2-1): EAGVAQSPRYKIIEKRQSVAFWCNPISGHATLYWYQQILGQGPKLLIQFQNNGVVDDSQLPKDRFSAERLKGVDSTLKIQPAKLEDSAVYLCASSLGSSGRYNEQFFGPGTRLTVL.